The clone carrying this T cell receptor beta chain showed up just a few times. Genomic DNA, serving as template, underwent TCR beta VDJ and CDR3 profiling. TCRdb fed the reads into MiXCR, producing one record per CDR3 protein. The table includes about half a million distinct CDR3 sequences, over 25% detected once. Selection for sequencing was limited to patients who had shown CD8+CD57+ cell expansion by flow cytometry. The data were obtained in a study of CD8+CD57+ T cells in acquired aplastic anemia. Germline lookup yields CDR1 DFQATT and CDR2 SNEGSKA (reference sequence). CDR3 length: 15 residues. Trimming removed 5 bases at V and 3 bases at J, with 16 bases between.

The chain joins TRBV20-1 to TRBJ1-4; D may be TRBD1 (5 bases). Sequencing used sorted CD4+, CD8+, or CD8+CD57+ T cells (not recorded which) from PBMCs. The receptor's source is a human donor with aplastic anemia. CDR3 residues: CSAGITGVANEKLFF. For the CDR3, the DNA is TGCAGTGCTGGCATCACAGGCGTCGCTAATGAAAAACTGTTTTTT.